These 24 T cell receptor beta chains originate from one sample sequenced in a study of control samples from healthy donors and cancer patients. Libraries were prepared by immunoSEQ multiplex PCR; TCRdb keeps only in-frame clonotypes and omits some of them. Counted here are 200,000 or so clones, 85% to 95% occurring once; the ten biggest clones make up 1.5%. Sequences were obtained from blood. The receptor set was obtained from a man in his fifties or sixties in good health.

The V call is TRBV28, the J call TRBJ1-5; unclear D gene. CDR3 length: 16 amino acids. Trimming shortened V by 5 bases and J by 2 bases, and 16 bases separated the two germline ends. CDR1 is MDHEN and CDR2 is SYDVKM in the germline V gene. The CDR3 protein is CASSPRRREGNQPQHF. The CDR3 nucleotides read TGTGCCAGCAGTCCAAGAAGGCGCGAGGGCAATCAGCCCCAGCATTTT.

V gene TRBV24-1 combines with J gene TRBJ2-3; perhaps TRBD2 as D (5 bases). The length of the CDR3 is 13 residues. Between the trimmed V and J ends, which lost 2 bases and 7 bases, there was a span of 9 bases. Germline CDR1 KGHDR, CDR2 SFDVKD. DNA of the CDR3: TGTGCCACCAGTGATTGGGGAGAGAATACGCAGTATTTT. Encoded protein: CATSDWGENTQYF.

CDR3 DNA sequence: TGTGCCAGCAGTTCAGGGGGACTCTCTGGAAACACCATATATTTT. Amino acids: CASSSGGLSGNTIYF. The V gene is TRBV6-6, the J gene TRBJ1-3; 7 positions agree with TRBD1. The J segment lost 0 bases and the V segment lost 4 bases, leaving 3 bases of the junction unmatched. The CDR3 is 15 amino acids. The V gene's germline CDR1 is MNHNY and CDR2 SVGAGI (reference sequence).

The chain links TRBV6-5 to TRBJ2-5; the match to TRBD2 covers 12 bases. The CDR3 runs 13 residues. V lost 11 bases, J lost 7 bases, and 8 bases stayed unmatched. Germline lookup yields CDR1 MNHEY and CDR2 SVGAGI. CDR3 DNA sequence: TGTGCCTGTCGGACTAGCGGGGATGTGACCCAGTACTTC. Residues: CACRTSGDVTQYF.

The CDR3 here is CASSFRSIPGNTIYF. Here the CDR3 DNA reads TGTGCCAGCAGCTTCCGATCGATCCCTGGAAACACCATATATTTT. The V call is TRBV7-2, the J call TRBJ1-3, with D hard to call. Germline loops: CDR1 SGHTA, CDR2 FQGNSA. V lost 3 bases to trimming and J lost 2 bases, with 11 bases between them. The CDR3 is 15 amino acids.

This clone was found once. V is TRBV11-2 and J is TRBJ1-3; D unresolved. Germline CDR1 and CDR2: SGHAT and FQNNGV. V lost 3 bases and J lost 0, with 15 bases in between. The CDR3 covers 17 residues. CDR3 nucleotide sequence: TGTGCCAGCAGCTTGAGAGGCAGCCTACTCTCTGGAAACACCATATATTTT. It encodes CASSLRGSLLSGNTIYF.

The rearrangement joins TRBV18 to TRBJ2-5; D gene ambiguous. V lost 5 bases and J lost 5, with 6 bases in between. This CDR3 has 11 residues. Germline values: CDR1 KGHSH, CDR2 LQKENI. The CDR3 nucleotides are TGTGCCAGCTCATCTGTGGAGACCCAGTACTTC. This encodes CASSSVETQYF.

This chain connects TRBV7-3 to TRBJ2-2; D unclear. V was trimmed by 5 bases and J by 4 bases, leaving 11 bases between them. Germline-derived CDR1 and CDR2 are SGHTA and FQGTGA. The CDR3 covers 14 residues. The CDR3 sequence: CASSPARGTGELFF. CDR3 sequence (DNA): TGTGCCAGCAGCCCAGCCCGAGGCACCGGGGAGCTGTTTTTT.

The V call is TRBV28, the J call TRBJ1-2; D remains unclear. Germline V CDR1 and CDR2: MDHEN, SYDVKM. The CDR3 totals 13 residues. Trimming took off 3 bases at V and 8 bases at J, with 13 bases between the two ends. The CDR3, as DNA: TGTGCCAGCAGTTTCTCCGCCGGTTGGGGCTACACCTTC. It specifies CASSFSAGWGYTF.

The chain is built from TRBV9 and TRBJ2-2, with 10 bases identical to TRBD1. Trimming removed 4 bases from V and 4 bases from J; junction bases left unmatched: 7. There are 16 residues in the CDR3. Per the germline V gene, CDR1 is SGDLS and CDR2 is YYNGEE. This CDR3 is CASSTTGGEVTGELFF. CDR3 nucleotide sequence: TGTGCCAGCAGCACGACAGGGGGCGAGGTCACCGGGGAGCTGTTTTTT.

The chain couples TRBV3-1 (or the pseudogene TRBV3-2) to TRBJ2-1; D could derive from TRBD1 or TRBD2 (5 bases each). V dropped 2 bases and J dropped 7 bases, with 12 bases sitting between them. Germline CDR1 reads LGHDT; CDR2 reads YNNKEL (reference sequence). The CDR3 is 14 residues long. In nucleotides, the CDR3 is TGTGCCAGCAGCCAAAGAGACGGGGCTAATGAGCAGTTCTTC. Translation gives CASSQRDGANEQFF.

Only one count was recorded for this clone. J is TRBJ1-1 and V is TRBV2; D not certain. The CDR3 has 12 amino acids. Deletions cut 5 bases from V and 11 bases from J, with 15 bases between. CDR1 is SNHLY, CDR2 FYNNEI, per germline. The chain's CDR3 is CASSTRTAAAFF. CDR3 in DNA: TGTGCCAGCAGTACCCGGACGGCCGCCGCTTTCTTT.

The chain uses TRBV3-1 (or the pseudogene TRBV3-2) and TRBJ2-5, with D possibly matching TRBD2 (6 bases). Trimming took off 1 base at V and 2 bases at J, with 11 bases between the two ends. This CDR3 has 15 residues. Germline lookup yields CDR1 LGHDT and CDR2 YNNKEL (reference sequence). The DNA for the CDR3 is TGTGCCAGCAGCCAAGGGGGACTTCGACAAGAGACCCAGTACTTC. It translates to CASSQGGLRQETQYF.

The rearrangement links TRBV6-5 to TRBJ1-4; D is unclear. The CDR3 runs to 13 residues. In germline, CDR1 is MNHEY, CDR2 SVGAGI. Trimming stripped 0 bases from V and 5 bases from J, with 4 bases between. In nucleotides, the CDR3 is TGTGCCAGCAGTTACTCCCAGAATGAAAAACTGTTTTTT. Translating it yields CASSYSQNEKLFF.

V usage is TRBV19 and J usage is TRBJ1-5; D remains unclear. V was cut by 2 bases and J by 9 bases, with 14 bases left in between. Germline loops: CDR1 LNHDA, CDR2 SQIVND (reference sequence). The CDR3 runs 14 residues. The CDR3 sequence is CASSITGRSAPQHF. The CDR3 nucleotides are TGTGCCAGTAGTATAACCGGCCGGTCGGCGCCCCAGCATTTT.

The CDR3 DNA sequence: TGTGCCAGCAGCCGACAGGGGGCCTTCTATGGCTACACCTTC. Translated, it gives CASSRQGAFYGYTF. The gene calls are TRBV3-1 (or the pseudogene TRBV3-2) and TRBJ1-2; 10 bases map to TRBD1. From germline, CDR1 is LGHDT and CDR2 YNNKEL (reference sequence). CDR3 length equals 14 residues. V shed 4 bases and J 4 bases; nucleotides not matched to a gene: 3.

The V call is TRBV5-6, the J call TRBJ1-5; maybe TRBD1 (5 bases). Trimming pared 2 bases from V and 8 bases from J, leaving 26 bases between. The CDR3 spans 18 residues. In germline, CDR1 is SGHDT, CDR2 YYEEEE. This chain's CDR3 is CASSLYITGTGKPEPQHF. Written as DNA, the CDR3 is TGTGCCAGCAGCTTATATATAACCGGGACGGGGAAACCGGAGCCCCAGCATTTT.

This sequence joins TRBV2 and TRBJ1-3; D remains unclear. CDR1 and CDR2 (germline): SNHLY, FYNNEI. The CDR3 is made up of 14 amino acids. V lost 7 bases, J lost 0 bases, and 10 bases lay in between. CDR3 amino acids: CASTLRISGNTIYF. In DNA, the CDR3 is TGTGCCAGCACCCTGAGGATCTCTGGAAACACCATATATTTT.

The rearrangement links TRBV28 to TRBJ1-1; D remains ambiguous. CDR1 MDHEN and CDR2 SYDVKM come from the germline V gene. V shed 4 bases and J shed 0 bases, with 12 bases lying between them. The CDR3 runs 15 residues. The CDR3 sequence is CASSSFGRLNTEAFF. CDR3 DNA sequence: TGTGCCAGCAGTTCCTTCGGGCGCCTGAACACTGAAGCTTTCTTT.

The chain is built from TRBV5-4 and TRBJ1-2; 8 bases line up with TRBD1. The CDR3 length is 12 residues. J gave up 12 bases and V 2 bases, and 6 bases lay outside the gene matches. Germline values: CDR1 SGHNT, CDR2 YYREEE (reference sequence). The CDR3 spells CASSFGQGVDTF. The CDR3 bases are TGTGCCAGCAGCTTTGGACAGGGTGTGGACACCTTC.

The chain couples TRBV6-2 or TRBV6-3 to TRBJ1-5; TRBD1 matches 7 bases. Germline values: CDR1 MNHEY, CDR2 SVGEGT. The CDR3 length is 15 residues. V was pared by 2 bases and J by 1 base, with 2 bases of the junction left unmatched. CDR3 nucleotides: TGTGCCAGCAGTTACCAGACAGGGAGCAATCAGCCCCAGCATTTT. This codes for CASSYQTGSNQPQHF.

V gene TRBV19 combines with J gene TRBJ1-3; D is unclear. V lost 6 bases, J lost 2 bases, and 8 bases lay in between. Germline loops: CDR1 LNHDA, CDR2 SQIVND (reference sequence). The CDR3 spans 13 residues. The CDR3 here is CASSFGAGNTIYF. Here the CDR3 DNA reads TGTGCCAGTAGCTTCGGGGCTGGAAACACCATATATTTT.

The V gene is TRBV7-8, the J gene TRBJ1-2; D remains ambiguous. CDR1 is SGHVS, CDR2 FQNEAQ, per germline. This CDR3 region has 12 residues. Trimming shortened V by 5 bases and J by 4 bases, and 8 bases separated the two germline ends. The CDR3 loop reads CASSLNSYGYTF. The CDR3, as DNA: TGTGCCAGCAGCCTTAACAGCTATGGCTACACCTTC. The whole variable domain, filled in from reference TRBV7-8 and TRBJ1-2, reads GAGVSQSPRYKVAKRGQDVALRCDPISGHVSLFWYQQALGQGPEFLTYFQNEAQLDKSGLPSDRFFAERPEGSVSTLKIQRTQQEDSAVYLCASSLNSYGYTFGSGTRLTVV.

The chain joins TRBV28 to TRBJ2-3; D is unresolved. The CDR3 covers 12 residues. V lost 5 bases, J lost 2 bases, and 5 bases lay in between. The V gene's germline CDR1 is MDHEN and CDR2 SYDVKM. The CDR3 coding sequence is TGTGCCAGCAGTCCACCCACAGATACGCAGTATTTT. As protein: CASSPPTDTQYF.